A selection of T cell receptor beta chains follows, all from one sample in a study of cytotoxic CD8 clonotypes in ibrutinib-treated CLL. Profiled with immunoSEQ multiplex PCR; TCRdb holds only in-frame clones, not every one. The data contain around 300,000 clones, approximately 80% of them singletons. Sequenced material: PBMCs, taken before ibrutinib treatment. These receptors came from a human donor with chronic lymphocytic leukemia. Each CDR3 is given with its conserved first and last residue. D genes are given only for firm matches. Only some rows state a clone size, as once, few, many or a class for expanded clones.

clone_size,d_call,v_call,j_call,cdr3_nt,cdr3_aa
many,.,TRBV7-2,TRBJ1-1,TGTGCCAGCAGCTTAGACATGAACACTGAAGCTTTCTTT,CASSLDMNTEAFF
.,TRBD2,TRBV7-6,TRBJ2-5,TGTGCCAGCAGCTTAGGAGTCAGAGCGAGCGGGAGTTGGGAGACCCAGTACTTC,CASSLGVRASGSWETQYF
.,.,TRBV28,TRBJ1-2,TGTGCCAGCACCAGGACAGTCGACGGCTACACCTTC,CASTRTVDGYTF
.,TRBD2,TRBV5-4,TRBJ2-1,TGTGCCAGCAGCTTGCGATTGGCGGGAGGAGGTAATGAGCAGTTCTTC,CASSLRLAGGGNEQFF
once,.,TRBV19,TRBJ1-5,TGTGCCAGTAGTCTTGGACAATCCAATCAGCCCCAGCATTTT,CASSLGQSNQPQHF
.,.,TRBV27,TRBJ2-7,TGTGCCAGCAGTAACGGGGACCTAGTTTTCGAGCAGTACTTC,CASSNGDLVFEQYF
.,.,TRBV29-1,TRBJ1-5,TGCAGCGTCAAGCGGGGACCTGGTCAGCCCCAGCATTTT,CSVKRGPGQPQHF
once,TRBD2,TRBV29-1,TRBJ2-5,TGCAGCGTTGTGCCTTTTTTAGCGGGACTAGCGGGAGTCGAGACCCAGTACTTC,CSVVPFLAGLAGVETQYF
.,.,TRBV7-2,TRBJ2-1,TGTGCCAGCAGCTCGCGGTTGGATGAGCAGTTCTTC,CASSSRLDEQFF
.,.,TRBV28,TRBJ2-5,TGTGCCAGCAGTTTAGCAGGGATCGAGACCCAGTACTTC,CASSLAGIETQYF
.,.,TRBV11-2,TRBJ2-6,TGTGCCAGCAGCTTAGGAGGGTTCGGAGACTCTGGGGCCAACGTCCTGACTTTC,CASSLGGFGDSGANVLTF
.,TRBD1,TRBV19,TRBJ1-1,TGTGCCAGTAGTATTCAGGGGGTTGGAACTGAAGCTTTCTTT,CASSIQGVGTEAFF
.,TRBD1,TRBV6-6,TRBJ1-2,TGTGCCAGCAGTTACACCGGGACAGTATATGGCTACACCTTC,CASSYTGTVYGYTF
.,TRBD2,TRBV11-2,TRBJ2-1,TGTGCCAGCGCATGGTCTAGCGGGAGTCAAAATGAGCAGTTCTTC,CASAWSSGSQNEQFF
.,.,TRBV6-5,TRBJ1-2,TGTGCCAGCAGTTACTCGTTCTCCGGGTTTGGCTACACCTTC,CASSYSFSGFGYTF
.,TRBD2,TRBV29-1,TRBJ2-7,TGCAGCGCTGCCCGGACTAGCGATTACGAGCAGTACTTC,CSAARTSDYEQYF
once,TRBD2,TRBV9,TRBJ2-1,TGTGCCAGCAGCGTATACAACCCCTCCCTAGCGGGAGGAGGTGGGAGCTCCTACAATGAGCAGTTCTTC,CASSVYNPSLAGGGGSSYNEQFF
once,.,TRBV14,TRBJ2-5,TGTGCCAGCAGCTTCAAGACCGGGACATCACAAGAGACCCAGTACTTC,CASSFKTGTSQETQYF
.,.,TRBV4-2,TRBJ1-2,TGTGCCAGCAGCCAAGAGGCCGGGGGCATGGATGGCTACACCTTC,CASSQEAGGMDGYTF
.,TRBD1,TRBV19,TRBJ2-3,TGTGCCAGTACCCAACAGGGGACCACAGATACGCAGTATTTT,CASTQQGTTDTQYF
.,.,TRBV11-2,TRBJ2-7,TGTGCCAGCAGCTTATGGTCGGGTCTCTACGAGCAGTACTTC,CASSLWSGLYEQYF
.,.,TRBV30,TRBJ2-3,TGTGCCTGGAGTCTCGGCGGTTCGAGGGCCAGCACAGATACGCAGTATTTT,CAWSLGGSRASTDTQYF
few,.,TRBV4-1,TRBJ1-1,TGCGCCAGCAGCCAGGAGACAGGTTGGGCTGAAGCTTTCTTT,CASSQETGWAEAFF
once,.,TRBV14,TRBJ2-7,TGTGCCAGCAGCCAAACGCGGGCCAATCGGAACGAGCAGTACTTC,CASSQTRANRNEQYF
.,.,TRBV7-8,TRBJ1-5,TGTGCCAGCAGGGCCAGCAATCAGCCCCAGCATTTT,CASRASNQPQHF
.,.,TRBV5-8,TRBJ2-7,TGTGCCAGCAGAAGGGAGTCCTACGAGCAGTACTTC,CASRRESYEQYF
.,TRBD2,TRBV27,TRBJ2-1,TGTGCCACCTGGCGCGGGAGGTCCTACAATGAGCAGTTCTTC,CATWRGRSYNEQFF
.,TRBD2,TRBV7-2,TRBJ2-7,TGTGCCAGCAGCTTAGCGCTAGCGGGCGCCTACGAGCAGTACTTC,CASSLALAGAYEQYF
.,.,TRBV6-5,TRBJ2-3,TGTGCCAGCAGTTTAGCGGACTTAAGCACAGATACGCAGTATTTT,CASSLADLSTDTQYF
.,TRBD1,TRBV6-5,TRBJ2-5,TGTGCCAGCAGTACGGGACAGGGGGCCCAAACCCAGTACTTC,CASSTGQGAQTQYF
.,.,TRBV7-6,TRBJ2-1,TGTGCCAGCAGCCTAACGGGGGGCCACGGCAATGAGCAGTTCTTC,CASSLTGGHGNEQFF
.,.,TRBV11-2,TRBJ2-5,TGTGCCAGCAGCTTAGGAAACGCTCAAGAGACCCAGTACTTC,CASSLGNAQETQYF
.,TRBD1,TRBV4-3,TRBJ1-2,TGCGCCAGCAGCCAAGGGGGACAGGGCCCTGGCTACACCTTC,CASSQGGQGPGYTF
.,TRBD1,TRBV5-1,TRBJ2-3,TGCGCCAGCAGCTTGGGACAGGGGAGCACAGATACGCAGTATTTT,CASSLGQGSTDTQYF
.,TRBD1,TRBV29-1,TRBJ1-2,TGCAGCGTTGCCGTCAGGGGGCTTTATGGCTACACCTTC,CSVAVRGLYGYTF
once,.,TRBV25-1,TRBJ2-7,TGTGCCAGCAGTGAATGGCAGGGACACGAGCAGTACTTC,CASSEWQGHEQYF
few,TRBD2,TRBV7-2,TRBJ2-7,TGTGCCAGCAGCCCTTGGGGTAGGGGACTAGTATTGCCGCCTTACGAGCAGTACTTC,CASSPWGRGLVLPPYEQYF
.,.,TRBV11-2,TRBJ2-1,TGTGCCAGCAGCTTAGGGGACAACAATGAGCAGTTCTTC,CASSLGDNNEQFF
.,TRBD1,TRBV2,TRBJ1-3,TGTGCCAGCAGTCCGACAGGGGGCTTTGGAAACACCATATATTTT,CASSPTGGFGNTIYF
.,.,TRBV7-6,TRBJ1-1,TGTGCCAGCAGCTTAACAGGGTACACTGAAGCTTTCTTT,CASSLTGYTEAFF
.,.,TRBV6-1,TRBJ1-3,TGTGCCAGTTTACAGGACAACTCTGGAAACACCATATATTTT,CASLQDNSGNTIYF
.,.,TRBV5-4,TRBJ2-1,TGTGCCAGCACCCAGGTCCCTGGCTCCTACAATGAGCAGTTCTTC,CASTQVPGSYNEQFF